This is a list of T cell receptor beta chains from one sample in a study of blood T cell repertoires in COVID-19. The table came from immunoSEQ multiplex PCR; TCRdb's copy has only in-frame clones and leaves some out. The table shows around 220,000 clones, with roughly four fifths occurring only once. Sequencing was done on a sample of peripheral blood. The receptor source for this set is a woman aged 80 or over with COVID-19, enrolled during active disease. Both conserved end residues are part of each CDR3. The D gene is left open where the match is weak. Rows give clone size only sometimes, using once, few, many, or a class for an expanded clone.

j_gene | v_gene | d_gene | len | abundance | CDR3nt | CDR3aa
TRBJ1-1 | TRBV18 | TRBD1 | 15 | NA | TGTGCCAGCTCACGGCAACAGGGGAGAACCACTGAAGCTTTCTTT | CASSRQQGRTTEAFF
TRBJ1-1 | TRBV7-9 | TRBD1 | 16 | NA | TGTGCCAGCAGCTTAGGCGGGACAGGCCGCGGTATGGAAGCTTTCTTT | CASSLGGTGRGMEAFF
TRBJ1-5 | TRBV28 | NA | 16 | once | TGTGCCAGCAGTTTACATGGGGTGCGGGTCAATCAGCCCCAGCATTTT | CASSLHGVRVNQPQHF
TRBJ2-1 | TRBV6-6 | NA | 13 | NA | TGTGCCAGCAGTTACTCAGAGAGGGCTGAGCAGTTCTTC | CASSYSERAEQFF
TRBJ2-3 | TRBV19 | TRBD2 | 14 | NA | TGTGCCAGTAGTTTAGCGGGAGACGCAGATACGCAGTATTTT | CASSLAGDADTQYF
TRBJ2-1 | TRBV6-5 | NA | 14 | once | TGTGCCAGCAGTTACTCTTCGGGGATGAGTGAGCAGTTCTTC | CASSYSSGMSEQFF
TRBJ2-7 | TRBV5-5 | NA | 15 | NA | TGTGCCAGCAGCCCTGGAGGAACTCTCTCCTACGAGCAGTACTTC | CASSPGGTLSYEQYF
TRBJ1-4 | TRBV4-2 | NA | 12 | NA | TGTGCCAGCAGCCCCTCTTATGAAAAACTGTTTTTT | CASSPSYEKLFF
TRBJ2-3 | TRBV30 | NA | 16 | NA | TGTGCCTGGAGAAATAGGGCCACGGGAGCCACAGATACGCAGTATTTT | CAWRNRATGATDTQYF
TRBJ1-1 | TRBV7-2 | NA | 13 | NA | TGTGCCAGCAGCTTTATGACAGGTGTTGAAGCTTTCTTT | CASSFMTGVEAFF
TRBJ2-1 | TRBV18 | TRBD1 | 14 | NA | TGTGCCAGCTCTCATGGGACAGGGTCAAATGAGCAGTTCTTC | CASSHGTGSNEQFF
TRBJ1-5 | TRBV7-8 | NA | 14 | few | TGTGCCAGCAGCTTAGCCGAAACCGGGCAGCCCCAGCATTTT | CASSLAETGQPQHF
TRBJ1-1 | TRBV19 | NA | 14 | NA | TGTGCCAGTAGTATATCGGGGGGAAACACTGAAGCTTTCTTT | CASSISGGNTEAFF
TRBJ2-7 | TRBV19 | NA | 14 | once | TGTGCCAGTAGTACCGTAGGGGGAGCCTACGAGCAGTACTTC | CASSTVGGAYEQYF
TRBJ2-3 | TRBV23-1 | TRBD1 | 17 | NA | TGCGCCAGCCTCAAGGGGGGGACAGGGGACGGCACAGATACGCAGTATTTT | CASLKGGTGDGTDTQYF
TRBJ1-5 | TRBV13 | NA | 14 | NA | TGTGCCAGCACCCGAGGAGGGACGGGTCAGCCCCAGCATTTT | CASTRGGTGQPQHF
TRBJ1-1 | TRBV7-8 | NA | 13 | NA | TGTGCCAGCAGCTTAGGCCACACCACTGAAGCTTTCTTT | CASSLGHTTEAFF
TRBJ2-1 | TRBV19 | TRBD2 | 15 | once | TGTGCCAGTAAGCGGGGGGGCCTCCCCTACAATGAGCAGTTCTTC | CASKRGGLPYNEQFF
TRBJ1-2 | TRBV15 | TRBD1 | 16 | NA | TGTGCCACCAGCAGACCGGACAGGGGAAGTGCCTATGGCTACACCTTC | CATSRPDRGSAYGYTF
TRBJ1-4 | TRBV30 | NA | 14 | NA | TGTGCCTGGAGCATGGGCGGGACTAATGAAAAACTGTTTTTT | CAWSMGGTNEKLFF
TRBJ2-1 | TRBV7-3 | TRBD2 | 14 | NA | TGTGCCAGCAGCCCTAGCGGGGGGTACAATGAGCAGTTCTTC | CASSPSGGYNEQFF
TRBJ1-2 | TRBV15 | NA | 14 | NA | TGTGCCACCAGTATCCAGCAGGAACCGGGAGGCTACACCTTC | CATSIQQEPGGYTF
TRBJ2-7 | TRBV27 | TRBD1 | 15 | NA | TGTGCCAGCAGCATTGCCGGGACAGGCGACTACGAGCAGTACTTC | CASSIAGTGDYEQYF
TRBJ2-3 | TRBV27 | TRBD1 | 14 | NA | TGTGCCAGCAGTTTGGGACAGGGGAGGGATACGCAGTATTTT | CASSLGQGRDTQYF
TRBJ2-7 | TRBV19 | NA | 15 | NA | TGTGCCAGTTCCGGATCCTTAGCCAGCTCCTACGAGCAGTACTTC | CASSGSLASSYEQYF
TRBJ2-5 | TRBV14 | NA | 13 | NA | TGTGCCAGCAGCACTCTAGGGGCCAACCCCCAGTACTTC | CASSTLGANPQYF
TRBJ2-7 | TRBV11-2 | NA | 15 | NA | TGTGCCAGCAGCTTCCGAGGTTTGAGCTCCTACGAGCAGTACTTC | CASSFRGLSSYEQYF
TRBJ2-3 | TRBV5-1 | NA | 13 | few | TGCGCCAGCAGCTTCGCTAGCCCAGATACGCAGTATTTT | CASSFASPDTQYF
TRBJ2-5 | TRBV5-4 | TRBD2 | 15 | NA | TGTGCCAGCAGCCCCCAACGGGAGGGCCAAGAGACCCAGTACTTC | CASSPQREGQETQYF
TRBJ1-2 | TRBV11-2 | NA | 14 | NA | TGTGCCAGCAGCCTAGCCGGGAGAAACTATGGCTACACCTTC | CASSLAGRNYGYTF
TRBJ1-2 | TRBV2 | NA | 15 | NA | TGTGCCACAAACCAGGACTCGGGTTTGGACTATGGCTACACCTTC | CATNQDSGLDYGYTF
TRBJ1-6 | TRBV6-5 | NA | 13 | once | TGTGCCGGGCAGGGAAATTATAATTCACCCCTCCACTTT | CAGQGNYNSPLHF
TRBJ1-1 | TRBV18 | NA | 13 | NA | TGTGCCAGCTCCCCGGACATCAACACTGAAGCTTTCTTT | CASSPDINTEAFF
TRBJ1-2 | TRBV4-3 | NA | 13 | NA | TGCGCCAGCAGCCAAGACCCCCGGGGTGGCTACACCTTC | CASSQDPRGGYTF
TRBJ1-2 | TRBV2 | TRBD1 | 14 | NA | TGTGCCAGCAAGTTAGGACAGGGAAGTGCGGGCTACACCTTC | CASKLGQGSAGYTF
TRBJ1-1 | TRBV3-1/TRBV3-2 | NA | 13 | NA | TGTGCCAGCAGCCAAGTCGGGGGGATTGAAGCTTTCTTT | CASSQVGGIEAFF
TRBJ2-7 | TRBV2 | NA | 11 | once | TGTGCCAGCAGCTTTAGCCAGGAGCAGTACTTC | CASSFSQEQYF
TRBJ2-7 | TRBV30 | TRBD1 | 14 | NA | TGTGCCTGGAGTGCCGGGACAGGGAGGGACGAGCAGTACTTC | CAWSAGTGRDEQYF
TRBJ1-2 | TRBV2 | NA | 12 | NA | TGTGCCAGCAGGGAGAGGGCCCTTGGCTACACCTTC | CASRERALGYTF
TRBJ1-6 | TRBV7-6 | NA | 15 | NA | TGTGCCAGCAGCATCCGGGACACTGATAATTCACCCCTCCACTTT | CASSIRDTDNSPLHF
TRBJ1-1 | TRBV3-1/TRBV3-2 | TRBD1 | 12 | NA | TGTGCCAGCAGCCGTACAGGGGAGGAAGCTTTCTTT | CASSRTGEEAFF
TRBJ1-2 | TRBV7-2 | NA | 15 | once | TGTGCCAGCAGCTTAATGGGCCAAATTAACTATGGCTACACCTTC | CASSLMGQINYGYTF
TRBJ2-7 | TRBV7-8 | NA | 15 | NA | TGTGCCAGCAGCTTAATATGGAGGAACTCCTACGAGCAGTACTTC | CASSLIWRNSYEQYF
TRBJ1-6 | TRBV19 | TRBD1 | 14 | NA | TGTGCCAGTAGCCCGACAGGGAATAATTCACCCCTCCACTTT | CASSPTGNNSPLHF
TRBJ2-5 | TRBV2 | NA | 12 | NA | TGTGCCAGCAGTGGGGCTGTCGAGACCCAGTACTTC | CASSGAVETQYF
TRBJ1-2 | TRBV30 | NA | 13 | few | TGTGCCTGGAGTGTAGGGGGTGGATATGGCTACACCTTC | CAWSVGGGYGYTF
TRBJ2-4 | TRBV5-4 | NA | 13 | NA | TGTGCCAGCAGCTTGGTCAGGGGGGACATTCAGTACTTC | CASSLVRGDIQYF
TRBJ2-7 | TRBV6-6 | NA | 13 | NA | TGTGCCAGCACTAGGGGACAATCCTACGAGCAGTACTTC | CASTRGQSYEQYF
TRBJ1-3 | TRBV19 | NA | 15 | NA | TGTGCCAGTAGTATGAGGATAGGCTCTGGAAACACCATATATTTT | CASSMRIGSGNTIYF
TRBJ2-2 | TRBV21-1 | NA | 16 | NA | TGTGCCAGCAGCTACCCCTTGTACAGGTCTGGCGGGGAGCTGTTTTTT | CASSYPLYRSGGELFF
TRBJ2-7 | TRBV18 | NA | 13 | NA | TGTGCCAGCTCACGTACAGGGACCTACGAGCAGTACTTC | CASSRTGTYEQYF
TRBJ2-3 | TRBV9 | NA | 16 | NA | TGTGCCAGCAGCTTACACATAGGGGGGGCCACAGATACGCAGTATTTT | CASSLHIGGATDTQYF
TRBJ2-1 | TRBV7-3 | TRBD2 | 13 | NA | TGTGCCAGCAGCTTAGCGGGAGTGGGTGAGCAGTTCTTC | CASSLAGVGEQFF
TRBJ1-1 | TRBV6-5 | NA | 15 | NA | TGTGCCAGCAGTTACTTTGACACTTTGAACACTGAAGCTTTCTTT | CASSYFDTLNTEAFF
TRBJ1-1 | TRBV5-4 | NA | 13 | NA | TGTGCCAGCAAGGTAGGGGGTGGCACTGAAGCTTTCTTT | CASKVGGGTEAFF